This T cell receptor beta chain derives from a study of blood T cell repertoires in COVID-19. Background on the study: Some COVID-19 samples were acute and others convalescent; all came from the United States, Italy and Spain. From T cells, B-cell-depleted T cells, or PBMCs came the material, which was cDNA or gDNA.

How the authors handled the data: Reference gene primer amplification gave estimated nucleated cell counts. The method was immunoSEQ multiplex PCR; TCRdb's version includes in-frame clones alone and lacks a portion of them. The V and J calls and clone size come from that table; D and trimming were worked out from the DNA. The sample has approximately 280,000 clones, over 75% seen once; the top ten hold more than 4.5%. Germline assignment: CDR1 SNHLY and CDR2 FYNNEI. The length of the CDR3 is 15 residues. J was trimmed by 6 bases and V by 5 bases; bases with no gene match: 10. Sequences were obtained from peripheral blood. This chain links TRBV2 with TRBJ2-1, with 7 bases identical to TRBD1. This clonotype was sampled from a man in his fifties or sixties with active or convalescent COVID-19. Here the CDR3 DNA reads TGTGCCAGCAGTTCGACAGGGCAGGTTTTCAATGAGCAGTTCTTC. This encodes CASSSTGQVFNEQFF.